The 26 T cell receptor beta chains below were found in one sample sequenced in a study of T cell repertoires in cytomegalovirus infection. TCRdb fed the reads into MiXCR, producing one record per CDR3 protein. Found here are approximately 160,000 distinct CDR3 sequences, about a sixth of them singletons; the top ten hold approximately 19%. What was sequenced was CD8+ T cells from PBMCs. Receptors were obtained from a human donor in good health (CMV status not recorded). Some clones in this sample may be carry-over from other donors' samples.

The chain links TRBV7-6 to TRBJ2-1, with 10 bases that match TRBD2. This CDR3 contains 16 residues. Germline V gene sequence: CDR1 SGHVS, CDR2 FNYEAQ. The V segment lost 3 bases and the J segment 3 bases; nucleotides outside the gene matches: 5. In DNA, the CDR3 is TGTGCCAGCAGCTTGGCCAGCGGGAGGGTCTACAATGAGCAGTTCTTC. This sequence encodes CASSLASGRVYNEQFF.

This clonotype has more than one count but fewer than ten. The rearrangement joins TRBV2 to TRBJ2-2, with D perhaps TRBD1 (6 bases). V lost 9 bases to trimming and J lost 5 bases, with 13 bases between them. Germline CDR1 and CDR2: SNHLY and FYNNEI. This CDR3 spans 13 amino acids. In nucleotides, the CDR3 is TGTGCCAGTGACAGGAGCGCAACCGGGGAGCTGTTTTTT. As protein: CASDRSATGELFF.

This chain links TRBV7-2 with TRBJ2-7; TRBD1 matches at 10 bases. Germline V gives CDR1 SGHTA, CDR2 FQGNSA. V was clipped by 5 bases and J by 3 bases; unmatched bases: 7. CDR3 length: 15 amino acids. The CDR3 DNA follows: TGTGCCAGCAGCCCCCGGGACAGGGGTGGCTACGAGCAGTACTTC. As protein: CASSPRDRGGYEQYF.

The gene calls are TRBV12-3 or TRBV12-4 and TRBJ1-2; 7 bases match TRBD1. CDR3 length equals 15 residues. Unmatched junction bases numbered 5, after V lost 0 bases and J lost 4 bases. The CDR3 DNA sequence: TGTGCCAGCAGTTTAGCAGGGGGCCAGAGCTATGGCTACACCTTC. Translated: CASSLAGGQSYGYTF.

This clonotype was counted a few times. The gene calls are TRBV5-5 and TRBJ1-2; 7 bases agree with TRBD1. CDR3 size: 17 residues. Germline V gene lookup returns CDR1 SGHKS and CDR2 YYEKEE (reference sequence). Germline trimming cut 5 bases from V and 3 bases from J; bases unmatched to any gene: 16. DNA for the CDR3: TGTGCCAGCAGTTTCCGGGACAGTTACACCGGCGACTATGGCTACACCTTC. Its protein is CASSFRDSYTGDYGYTF.

The chain combines TRBV6-1 with TRBJ1-4; 9 nucleotides agree with TRBD1. J was trimmed by 7 bases and V by 7 bases; bases with no gene match: 10. The CDR3 is 15 amino acids. Germline V CDR1 and CDR2: MNHNS, SASEGT. The CDR3 loop is CASIRQGDQREKLFF. The CDR3, as DNA: TGTGCCAGCATCCGACAGGGGGATCAACGTGAAAAACTGTTTTTT.

This rearrangement joins TRBV7-9 to TRBJ1-4, with 10 bases aligning to TRBD1. Germline V gene sequence: CDR1 SEHNR, CDR2 FQNEAQ (reference sequence). The CDR3 runs to 17 residues. Losses at the gene ends were 5 bases for V and 0 bases for J; bases not matched to a gene: 6. The CDR3 coding sequence is TGTGCCAGCAGCGAAGACAGGGGGCATGCAACTAATGAAAAACTGTTTTTT. Encoded protein: CASSEDRGHATNEKLFF.

The chain has TRBV6-2 or TRBV6-3 and TRBJ1-1; D gene ambiguous. V lost 0 bases, J lost 0 bases, and 8 bases lay in between. CDR1 and CDR2 (germline): MNHEY, SVGEGT. This CDR3 has 15 amino acids. CDR3 nucleotides: TGTGCCAGCAGTTACTCGTTGGCAGTGAACACTGAAGCTTTCTTT. It translates to CASSYSLAVNTEAFF.

The chain uses TRBV7-8 and TRBJ2-3, with D perhaps TRBD2 (5 bases). V shed 5 bases and J shed 5 bases, with 14 bases lying between them. The V gene's germline CDR1 is SGHVS and CDR2 FQNEAQ. The CDR3 contains 14 residues. In nucleotides, the CDR3 is TGTGCCAGCAGCCTCAAGGGCCGGGGAGATACGCAGTATTTT. It specifies CASSLKGRGDTQYF.

This clonotype was counted between two and nine times. The DNA for the CDR3 is TGTGCCAGCAGGGACCCCCGAAACATTCAGTACTTC. It codes for CASRDPRNIQYF. The genes are TRBV6-2 or TRBV6-3 and TRBJ2-4; unclear D gene. Trimming left V 6 bases short and J 6 bases short, with 9 bases between. Germline V lookup: CDR1 MNHEY, CDR2 SVGEGT. The CDR3 consists of 12 residues.

This clonotype was seen a few times. The chain couples TRBV10-3 to TRBJ2-7; 8 nucleotides align to TRBD1. This CDR3 spans 14 amino acids. V trimming: 2 bases; J trimming: 6 bases; junction bases outside the gene matches: 6. The germline V gene has CDR1 ENHRY and CDR2 SYGVKD. The CDR3 DNA follows: TGTGCCATCAGTGAGACGGACAGGGTCGCCGAGCAGTACTTC. Encoded protein: CAISETDRVAEQYF.

This clonotype showed up just a few times. V is TRBV7-3 and J is TRBJ1-1; D is ambiguous. In germline, CDR1 is SGHTA, CDR2 FQGTGA. V was trimmed by 5 bases and J by 1 base, leaving 8 bases between them. The length of the CDR3 is 13 residues. CDR3 protein: CASSPYPNTEAFF. CDR3 nucleotide sequence: TGTGCCAGCAGCCCTTACCCGAACACTGAAGCTTTCTTT.

This chain links TRBV6-2 or TRBV6-3 with TRBJ2-1, with TRBD2 matching 15 bases. Germline V CDR1 and CDR2: MNHEY, SVGEGT. This CDR3 has 15 amino acids. Trimming at V came to 4 bases and at J to 9 bases, leaving 4 bases not matched to a gene. This chain's CDR3 is CASSSPGLAGGEQFF. The CDR3 DNA reads TGTGCCAGCAGTTCCCCGGGACTAGCGGGGGGTGAGCAGTTCTTC.

This clonotype was seen only a few times. The CDR3 region has the DNA TGCGCCAGCAGCTTGGAAGGGAGTTGGAGCACTGAAGCTTTCTTT. The encoded protein is CASSLEGSWSTEAFF. The rearrangement uses TRBV5-1 and TRBJ1-1; D unclear. Germline CDR1 is SGHRS and CDR2 is YFSETQ. The CDR3 sequence is 15 residues long. V lost 0 bases and J 4 bases, leaving 13 bases between the germline ends.

There are a few counts of this clonotype. V usage is TRBV11-2 and J usage is TRBJ2-1, with D possibly matching TRBD2 (5 bases). The germline CDR1 and CDR2 sequences are SGHAT and FQNNGV. This CDR3 region has 14 residues. V lost 0 bases to trimming and J lost 10 bases, with 13 bases between them. CDR3 DNA sequence: TGTGCCAGCAGCTTAGATGACTCCACGGGAGAGCAGTTCTTC. Translated, it gives CASSLDDSTGEQFF.

The rearrangement links TRBV29-1 to TRBJ2-7; perhaps TRBD1 as D (6 bases). The length of the CDR3 is 13 residues. Trimming left V 3 bases short and J 1 base short, with 10 bases between. Per the germline V gene, CDR1 is SQVTM and CDR2 is ANQGSEA. The CDR3 DNA reads TGCAGCGTTGACCTGGACAGTTCCTACGAGCAGTACTTC. This sequence encodes CSVDLDSSYEQYF.

The table lists this clonotype with a few counts. V usage is TRBV28 and J usage is TRBJ2-1, with TRBD2 matching 8 bases. The germline CDR1 and CDR2 sequences are MDHEN and SYDVKM. Trimming cost V 5 bases and J 4 bases; bases outside gene matches: 4. This CDR3 is built from 14 residues. CDR3 region: CASSRLAGYNEQFF. The CDR3 region has the DNA TGTGCCAGCAGTCGCCTAGCGGGTTACAATGAGCAGTTCTTC.

This clonotype appeared many times. This chain links TRBV5-1 with TRBJ1-1, with D unresolved. Germline lookup yields CDR1 SGHRS and CDR2 YFSETQ. The CDR3 runs 13 residues. The V and J ends lost 5 bases and 1 base respectively, with 9 bases between them. Written as DNA, the CDR3 is TGCGCCAGCAGAAGGGCCCCGAACACTGAAGCTTTCTTT. This gives the protein CASRRAPNTEAFF. Filled out from reference TRBV5-1 and TRBJ1-1, the complete variable domain reads KAGVTQTPRYLIKTRGQQVTLSCSPISGHRSVSWYQQTPGQGLQFLFEYFSETQRNKGNFPGRFSGRQFSNSRSEMNVSTLELGDSALYLCASRRAPNTEAFFGQGTRLTVV.

The chain employs TRBV10-2 and TRBJ2-1; TRBD2 agrees at 8 bases. CDR3 length equals 16 residues. J was trimmed by 10 bases and V by 2 bases; bases with no gene match: 13. Germline V gene lookup returns CDR1 WSHSY and CDR2 SAAADI. The CDR3 DNA reads TGCGCCAGCAGTGAGCCTACCGGGACTAGGAGAGAGGAGCAGTTCTTC. Translating gives CASSEPTGTRREEQFF.

V usage is TRBV7-2 and J usage is TRBJ2-1; 7 bases align to TRBD1. Trimming took 10 bases from V and 4 from J; bases not matched to a gene: 4. CDR1 is SGHTA, CDR2 FQGNSA, per germline. The CDR3 covers 12 residues. The CDR3 bases are TGTGCCACCTGGGACAGTTACAATGAGCAGTTCTTC. As protein: CATWDSYNEQFF.

This clonotype was seen only once. The gene calls are TRBV25-1 and TRBJ1-6; D remains ambiguous. Germline CDR1 reads MGHDK; CDR2 reads SYGVNS. The CDR3 length is 15 residues. V was clipped by 3 bases and J by 5 bases, with 11 bases between them. CDR3 residues: CASSEWGWNNSPLHF. DNA for the CDR3: TGTGCCAGCAGTGAGTGGGGTTGGAATAATTCACCCCTCCACTTT.

This clonotype has a single count. The J gene is TRBJ2-3, the V gene TRBV28; 8 bases match TRBD2. Per germline, CDR1 MDHEN and CDR2 SYDVKM. Trimming at V came to 7 bases and at J to 1 base, leaving 13 bases not matched to a gene. The length of the CDR3 is 17 residues. The CDR3, as DNA: TGTGCCAGCACCTCCGCGGTCGGGAGGGCGGGCACAGATACGCAGTATTTT. Protein: CASTSAVGRAGTDTQYF.

This clonotype occurred a few times. This chain links TRBV7-9 with TRBJ2-1; 8 bases are a match to TRBD1. The germline gives CDR1 SEHNR, CDR2 FQNEAQ (reference sequence). The J segment lost 6 bases and the V segment lost 5 bases, leaving 12 bases of the junction unmatched. The CDR3 spans 16 residues. CDR3 region: CASSPQSGQGGNEQFF. The CDR3 DNA reads TGTGCCAGCAGCCCCCAGTCAGGACAGGGAGGCAATGAGCAGTTCTTC. Supplemented by reference TRBV7-9 and TRBJ2-1, the full variable domain reads DTGVSQNPRHKITKRGQNVTFRCDPISEHNRLYWYRQTLGQGPEFLTYFQNEAQLEKSRLLSDRFSAERPKGSFSTLEIQRTEQGDSAMYLCASSPQSGQGGNEQFFGPGTRLTVL.

The rearrangement joins TRBV7-2 to TRBJ2-5; D is unresolved. Germline-derived CDR1 and CDR2 are SGHTA and FQGNSA. V was pared by 5 bases and J by 0 bases, with 7 bases between. The CDR3 has 13 amino acids. Written as DNA, the CDR3 is TGTGCCAGCAGCCGCCGGTACCAAGAGACCCAGTACTTC. It translates to CASSRRYQETQYF.

Many counts were recorded for this clonotype. The chain joins TRBV7-8 to TRBJ1-2, with a possible D match to TRBD1 (5 bases). The CDR3 has 15 amino acids. Germline CDR1 SGHVS, CDR2 FQNEAQ. Deletions cut 5 bases from V and 9 bases from J, with 22 bases between. CDR3 residues: CASSAYTGTTISYTF. The CDR3 nucleotides read TGTGCCAGCAGCGCCTACACGGGGACTACTATAAGCTACACCTTC.

There are a few counts of this clonotype. This chain joins TRBV14 and TRBJ2-2; TRBD2 agrees at 12 bases. CDR3 length equals 16 residues. Germline-derived CDR1 and CDR2 are SGHDN and FVKESK. The V segment lost 4 bases and the J segment 5 bases; nucleotides outside the gene matches: 5. In nucleotides, the CDR3 is TGTGCCAGCAGCCCATGGGGGACTAGCGGGACCGGGGAGCTGTTTTTT. Its protein product is CASSPWGTSGTGELFF.